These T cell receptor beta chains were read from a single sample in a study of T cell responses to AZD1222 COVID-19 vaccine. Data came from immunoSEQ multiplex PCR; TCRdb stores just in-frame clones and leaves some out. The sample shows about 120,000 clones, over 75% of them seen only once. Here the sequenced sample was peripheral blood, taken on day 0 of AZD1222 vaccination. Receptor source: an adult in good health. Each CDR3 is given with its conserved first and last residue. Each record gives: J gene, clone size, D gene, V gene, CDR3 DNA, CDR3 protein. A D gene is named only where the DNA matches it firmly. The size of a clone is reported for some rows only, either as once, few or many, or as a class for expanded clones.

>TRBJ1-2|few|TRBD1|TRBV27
TGTGCCAGCAGTTCATCTCACAGGGGTCACGGCTACACCTTC
CASSSSHRGHGYTF
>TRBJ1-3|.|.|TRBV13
TGTGCCAGCAGCTTAGGGGACACTCCTGGAAACACCATATATTTT
CASSLGDTPGNTIYF
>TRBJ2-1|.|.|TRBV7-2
TGTGCCAGCAGCTTAGGATCGGCGGTTTCCTACAATGAGCAGTTCTTC
CASSLGSAVSYNEQFF
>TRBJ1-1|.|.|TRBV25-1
TGTGCCAGCAGCTACGATGATACTATGAACACTGAAGCTTTCTTT
CASSYDDTMNTEAFF
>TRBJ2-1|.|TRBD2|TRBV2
TGTGCCAGCAGTGTACCCGCTAGCGGGGGGAACCCTTCCTACAATGAGCAGTTCTTC
CASSVPASGGNPSYNEQFF
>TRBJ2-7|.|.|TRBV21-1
TGTGCCAGCAGCCTCTCCTACGAGCAGTACTTC
CASSLSYEQYF
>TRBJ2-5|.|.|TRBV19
TGTGCCAGTAGTTCGACAGGACAAGAAGAGACCCAGTACTTC
CASSSTGQEETQYF
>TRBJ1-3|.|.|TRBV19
TGTGCCAGTAGGCCGCTCGGGGCCGGTAGGACCCTTGGAAACACCATATATTTT
CASRPLGAGRTLGNTIYF
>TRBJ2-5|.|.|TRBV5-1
TGCGCCAGCAGCTTGGCCAGTGATATAGGCGGCGAGACCCAGTACTTC
CASSLASDIGGETQYF
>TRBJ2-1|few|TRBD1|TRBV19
TGTGCCAGTAGTCTTAAAGAGGGACAGGTTACTCGGTATGAGCAGTTCTTC
CASSLKEGQVTRYEQFF
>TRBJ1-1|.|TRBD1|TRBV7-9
TGTGCCAGCAGCACCCGGGACAGGGGGATGAACACTGAAGCTTTCTTT
CASSTRDRGMNTEAFF
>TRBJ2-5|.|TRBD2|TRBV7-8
TGTGCCAGCAGCTTAGCCAGCGGGGGGACCCAGTACTTC
CASSLASGGTQYF
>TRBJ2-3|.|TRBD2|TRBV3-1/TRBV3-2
TGTGCCAGCAGCTTCCAAGCGGGGGGAGATACGCAGTATTTT
CASSFQAGGDTQYF
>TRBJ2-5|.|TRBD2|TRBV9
TGTGCCAGCAGCTCGTCCGGGGGGGCCGGACAGACCCAGTACTTC
CASSSSGGAGQTQYF
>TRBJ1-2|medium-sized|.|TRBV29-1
TGCACCTCCGCGTGGGGAGATGGCTACACCTTC
CTSAWGDGYTF
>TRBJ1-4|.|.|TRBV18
TGTGCCAGCTCACCACGGGGACGACGGGATAATGAAAAACTGTTTTTT
CASSPRGRRDNEKLFF
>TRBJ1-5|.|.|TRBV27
TGTGCCAGCAACTCCCTGGGGGGTTCCCAGCCCCAGCATTTT
CASNSLGGSQPQHF
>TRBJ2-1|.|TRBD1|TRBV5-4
TGTGCCAGCAGCCCTGGACGGACAGGTGAGCAGTTCTTC
CASSPGRTGEQFF
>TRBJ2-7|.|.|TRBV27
TGTGCCAGCAGGCTGGTTGGGGGATCCTACGAGCAGTACTTC
CASRLVGGSYEQYF
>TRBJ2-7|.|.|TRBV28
TGTGCCAGCAGTCCCAACGGACAGATGCTTCGGTCCGAGCAGTACTTC
CASSPNGQMLRSEQYF
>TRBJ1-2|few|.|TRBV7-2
TGTGCCAGCAGCTCCCAGGGGCAGGGCCTAATAAACTATGGCTACACCTTC
CASSSQGQGLINYGYTF
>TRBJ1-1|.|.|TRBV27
TGTGCCAGCAGGGGTTTGGGGGACACTGAAGCTTTCTTT
CASRGLGDTEAFF
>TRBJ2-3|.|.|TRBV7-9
TGTGCCAGCACCCGGGGGGATACGCAGTATTTT
CASTRGDTQYF
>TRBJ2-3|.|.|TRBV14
TGTGCCAGCAGCCAAGAAGTTCGCCCCTCGGGTGCAGATACGCAGTATTTT
CASSQEVRPSGADTQYF
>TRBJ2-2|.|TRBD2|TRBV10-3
TGTGCCATCAGTGTCTCGCGGGGGGAAGACACCGGGGAGCTGTTTTTT
CAISVSRGEDTGELFF
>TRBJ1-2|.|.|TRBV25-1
TGTGCCAGCAGTGGGGCTTCGAGCGCCACCTTC
CASSGASSATF
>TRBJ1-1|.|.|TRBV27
TGTGCCAGCAGTTCCCGGACTGTGAACACTGAAGCTTTCTTT
CASSSRTVNTEAFF
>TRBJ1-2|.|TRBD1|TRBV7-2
TGTGCCAGCAGCTTAGCAGACAGGGGTCTCTATGGCTACACCTTC
CASSLADRGLYGYTF
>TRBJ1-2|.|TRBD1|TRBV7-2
TGTGCCAGCAGCTGGGGACAGGGGATTAACTATGGCTACACCTTC
CASSWGQGINYGYTF
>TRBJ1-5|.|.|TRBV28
TGTGCCAGCAGTTTATGGGCAGACAATCAGCCCCAGCATTTT
CASSLWADNQPQHF
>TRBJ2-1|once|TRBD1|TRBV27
TGTGCCAGCAGTGCCCGGGACAGGGATGGGTATGAGCAGTTCTTC
CASSARDRDGYEQFF
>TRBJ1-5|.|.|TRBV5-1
TGCGCCAGCAGCTTGGAAGGAGAGCCCCAGCATTTT
CASSLEGEPQHF
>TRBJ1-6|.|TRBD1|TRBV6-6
TGTGCCAGCAGCGTCAGGGGGTGGTCACCCCTCCACTTT
CASSVRGWSPLHF
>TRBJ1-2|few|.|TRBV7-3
TGTGCCAGCAGCCCGCCGGACCGCCGGGAGGGCTACACCTTC
CASSPPDRREGYTF
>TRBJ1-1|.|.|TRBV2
TGTGCCAGCAGTGAATATAGTGCGGGTGCGAACACTGAAGCTTTCTTT
CASSEYSAGANTEAFF
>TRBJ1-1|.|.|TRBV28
TGTGCCAGCAGCGAGCACGGGATGGGTCGAGATGAAGCTTTCTTT
CASSEHGMGRDEAFF
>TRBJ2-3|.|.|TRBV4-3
TGCGCCAGCAGTCCCTTTACTAGCACAGATACGCAGTATTTT
CASSPFTSTDTQYF
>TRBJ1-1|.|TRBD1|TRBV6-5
TGTGCCACCTATAGACAGGGGATGAACACTGAAGCTTTCTTT
CATYRQGMNTEAFF
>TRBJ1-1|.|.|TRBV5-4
TGTGCCAGCAGCTGGGGCACTATGAACACTGAAGCTTTCTTT
CASSWGTMNTEAFF
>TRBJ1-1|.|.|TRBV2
TGTGCCAGCAGGACAGATCTGAACACTGAAGCTTTCTTT
CASRTDLNTEAFF